This T cell receptor (beta chain) was profiled in a study of T cell responses to AZD1222 COVID-19 vaccine. V was cut by 10 bases and J by 10 bases, with 20 bases left in between. Germline V gene sequence: CDR1 MRHNA, CDR2 SNTAGT. CDR3 length: 13 residues. Study-level points and caveats: The number of AZD1222 recipients seropositive at baseline was only 6 or 7. Clonal diversity was possibly underestimated, and the donors were mostly white British, with more females.

Concerning this clone itself: The antigen is undetermined.

Profiled with immunoSEQ multiplex PCR; TCRdb holds only in-frame clones, not every one. The sample has 90,000 to 120,000 clones; roughly nine tenths are singletons. The rearrangement uses TRBV6-4 and TRBJ1-5; D unresolved. This TCR came from an adult in good health. The sequencing here drew on peripheral blood, taken on day 0 of AZD1222 vaccination. Here the CDR3 DNA reads TGTGCCACTCACACGGGGTTGGGGTCACCCCAGCATTTT. Its protein is CATHTGLGSPQHF.